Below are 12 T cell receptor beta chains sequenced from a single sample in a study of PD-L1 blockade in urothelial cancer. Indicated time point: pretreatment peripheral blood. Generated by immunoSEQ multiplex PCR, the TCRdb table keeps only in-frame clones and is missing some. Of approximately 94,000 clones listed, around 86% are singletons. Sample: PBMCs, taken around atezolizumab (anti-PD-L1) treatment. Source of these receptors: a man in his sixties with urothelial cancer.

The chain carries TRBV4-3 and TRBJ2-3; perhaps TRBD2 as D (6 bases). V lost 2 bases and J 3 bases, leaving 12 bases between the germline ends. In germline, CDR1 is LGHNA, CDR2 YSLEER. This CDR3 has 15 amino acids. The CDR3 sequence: CASSQTSGGTDTQYF. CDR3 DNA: TGCGCCAGCAGCCAAACCTCCGGGGGTACAGATACGCAGTATTTT.

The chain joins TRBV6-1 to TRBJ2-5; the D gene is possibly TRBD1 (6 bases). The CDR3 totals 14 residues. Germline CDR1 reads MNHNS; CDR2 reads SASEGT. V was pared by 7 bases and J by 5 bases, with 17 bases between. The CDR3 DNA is TGTGCCAGCACTGACCCGGGGACAAGGGAGACCCAGTACTTC. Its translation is CASTDPGTRETQYF.

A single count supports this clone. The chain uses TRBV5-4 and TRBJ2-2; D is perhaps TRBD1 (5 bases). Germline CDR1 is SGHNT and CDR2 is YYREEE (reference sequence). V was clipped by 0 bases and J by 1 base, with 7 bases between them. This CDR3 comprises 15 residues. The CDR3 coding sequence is TGTGCCAGCAGCTTGGTACAGGAGAACACCGGGGAGCTGTTTTTT. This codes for CASSLVQENTGELFF.

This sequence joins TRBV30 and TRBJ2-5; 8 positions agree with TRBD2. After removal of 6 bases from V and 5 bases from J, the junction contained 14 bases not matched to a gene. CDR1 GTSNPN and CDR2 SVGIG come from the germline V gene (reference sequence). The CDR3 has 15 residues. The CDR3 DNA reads TGTGCCTGCAAACCCCCCAGCGGGAGAGGGGAGACCCAGTACTTC. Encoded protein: CACKPPSGRGETQYF.

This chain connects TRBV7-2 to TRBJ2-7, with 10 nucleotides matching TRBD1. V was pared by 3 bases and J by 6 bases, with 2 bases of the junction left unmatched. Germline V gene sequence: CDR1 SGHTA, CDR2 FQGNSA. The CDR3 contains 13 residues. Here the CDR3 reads CASSLGQGTEQYF. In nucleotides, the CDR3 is TGTGCCAGCAGCTTGGGACAGGGGACCGAGCAGTACTTC.

The CDR3: CASTEDRNTEAFF. The DNA of the CDR3 is TGTGCCAGCACCGAAGACAGGAACACTGAAGCTTTCTTT. J is TRBJ1-1 and V is TRBV28; perhaps TRBD1 as D (5 bases). Trimming shortened V by 7 bases and J by 1 base, and 10 bases separated the two germline ends. The CDR3 contains 13 residues. Germline assignment: CDR1 MDHEN and CDR2 SYDVKM.

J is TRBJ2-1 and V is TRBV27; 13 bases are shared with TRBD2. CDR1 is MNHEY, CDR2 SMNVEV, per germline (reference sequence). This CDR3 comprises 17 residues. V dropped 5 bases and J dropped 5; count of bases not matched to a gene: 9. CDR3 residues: CASSPRLAGGQDNEQFF. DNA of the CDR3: TGTGCCAGCAGTCCCCGACTAGCGGGGGGCCAAGACAATGAGCAGTTCTTC.

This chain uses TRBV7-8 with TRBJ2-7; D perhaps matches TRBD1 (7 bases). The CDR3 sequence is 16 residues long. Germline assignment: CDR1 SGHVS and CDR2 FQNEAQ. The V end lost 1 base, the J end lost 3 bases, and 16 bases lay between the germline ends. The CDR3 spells CASSLEGGGALYEQYF. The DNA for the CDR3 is TGTGCCAGCAGCTTAGAAGGAGGGGGCGCCCTCTACGAGCAGTACTTC.

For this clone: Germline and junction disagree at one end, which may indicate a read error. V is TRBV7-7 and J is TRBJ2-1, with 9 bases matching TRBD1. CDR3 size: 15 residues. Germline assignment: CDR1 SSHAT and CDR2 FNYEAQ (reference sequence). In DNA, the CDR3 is TGTGCTAGCAGCCAACAGGGGGCCTCCTACAATGAGCAGTTCTTC. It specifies CASSQQGASYNEQFF.

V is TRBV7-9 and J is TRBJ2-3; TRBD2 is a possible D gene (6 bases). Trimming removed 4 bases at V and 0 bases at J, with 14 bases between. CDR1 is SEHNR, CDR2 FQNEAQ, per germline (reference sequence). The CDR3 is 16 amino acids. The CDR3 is CASSSRDLTSTDTQYF. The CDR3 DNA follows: TGTGCCAGCAGCTCGCGGGACTTAACTAGCACAGATACGCAGTATTTT.

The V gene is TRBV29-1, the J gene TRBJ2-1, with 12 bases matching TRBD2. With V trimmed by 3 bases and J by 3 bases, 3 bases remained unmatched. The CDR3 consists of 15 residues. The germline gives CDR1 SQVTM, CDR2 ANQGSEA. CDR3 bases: TGCAGCGTTGATGAGACTAGCGGGAGCTACAATGAGCAGTTCTTC. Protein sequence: CSVDETSGSYNEQFF.

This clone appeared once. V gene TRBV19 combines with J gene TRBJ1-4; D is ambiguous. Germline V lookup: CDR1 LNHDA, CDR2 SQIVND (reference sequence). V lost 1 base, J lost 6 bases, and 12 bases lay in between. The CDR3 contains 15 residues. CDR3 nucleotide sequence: TGTGCCAGTAGTATAGCCCTCGGGAGGGATGAAAAACTGTTTTTT. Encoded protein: CASSIALGRDEKLFF.